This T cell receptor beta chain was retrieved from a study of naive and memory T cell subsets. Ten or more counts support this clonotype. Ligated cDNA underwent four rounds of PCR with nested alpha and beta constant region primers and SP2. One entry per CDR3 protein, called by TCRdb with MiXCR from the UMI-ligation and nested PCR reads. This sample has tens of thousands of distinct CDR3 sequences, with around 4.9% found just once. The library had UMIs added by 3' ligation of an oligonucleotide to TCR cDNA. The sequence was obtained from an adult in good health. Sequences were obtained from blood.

The CDR3 nucleotides are TGTGCCAGCAGACCTAGCGACAGCTCCTACAATGAGCAGTTCTTC. Its protein product is CASRPSDSSYNEQFF. The J gene is TRBJ2-1, the V gene TRBV6-5, with D possibly matching TRBD2 (6 bases). V was cut by 6 bases and J by 0 bases, with 12 bases left in between. This CDR3 is built from 15 residues. CDR1 is MNHEY and CDR2 is SVGAGI in the germline V gene.